Sequencing of this TCR beta chain was carried out in a study of PD-1 blockade in classical Hodgkin lymphoma (dated by TCRdb to the early 2020s). Regarding the complete study: The study used CyTOF and TCR beta sequencing to define a peripheral blood immune signature of response to PD-1 blockade in classical Hodgkin lymphoma. The full study reports these points: Baseline TCR diversity was reported to be lower in newly diagnosed patients than in healthy donors and to be lower still in relapsed/refractory patients. The study was restricted to a single clinical trial cohort, and the causes of repertoire differences, possibly disease activity or prior therapy, were left undefined.

Genomic DNA was extracted with the Qiagen DNeasy kit from unsorted PBMCs and from negatively selected CD4+ and CD8+ fractions. TCR beta CDR3 regions were amplified by immunoSEQ multiplex PCR using primers annealing to V and J segments. A synthetic immune receptor repertoire was used to minimize amplification bias, and any remaining bias was removed computationally after sequencing. As for the authors' bioinformatics: Repertoire diversity was quantified as the Shannon entropy index using custom Python scripts. The unsorted, CD4+ and CD8+ repertoires were each analyzed separately, with the exception of combined analyses, where CD4+ and CD8+ sequences were merged in silico. Drawn from immuneACCESS, this table holds only the in-frame rearrangements with V and J called that TCRdb kept. Clones are partly lost; checked studies trace under half to an unresolved V gene and leave the rest unexplained. V, J and clone size are those of that table, while D and trimming were read from the DNA. The table for this sample lists roughly 34,000 clones; under 95% of them were counted only once. The biggest ten clones account for 2% to 2.5% of the sample.

Compared with germline, V lacks 4 bases and J lacks 3 bases; bases without a gene match: 4. The CDR3, cysteine through phenylalanine, is 15 amino acids long. This entry keeps only the CDR3 DNA: 45 bases, framed from base 1. According to the germline V gene, CDR1 reads SGHRS and CDR2 reads YFSETQ. A remark on this clone: What this receptor recognizes is not known. No base quality information exists; no much larger clone differs at one position.

Explained via the paper, the time point label denotes: newly diagnosed, previously untreated cHL patient sample. PBMCs from patients with newly diagnosed, previously untreated classical Hodgkin lymphoma were sequenced as a comparison group for the relapsed/refractory trial patients. Peripheral blood was collected in 8 mL Vacutainer Cell Preparation Tubes, from which PBMCs were isolated by centrifugation and then cryopreserved. Sequenced sample: peripheral blood mononuclear cells (PBMCs). This TCR came from a human donor with classical Hodgkin lymphoma. Rearrangement joined TRBV5-1 to TRBJ1-2; 12 central nucleotides agree with TRBD1. The CDR3 protein sequence reads: CASSPGTGGDYGYTF. The DNA is as follows: TGCGCCAGCAGCCCCGGGACAGGGGGCGACTATGGCTACACCTTC.